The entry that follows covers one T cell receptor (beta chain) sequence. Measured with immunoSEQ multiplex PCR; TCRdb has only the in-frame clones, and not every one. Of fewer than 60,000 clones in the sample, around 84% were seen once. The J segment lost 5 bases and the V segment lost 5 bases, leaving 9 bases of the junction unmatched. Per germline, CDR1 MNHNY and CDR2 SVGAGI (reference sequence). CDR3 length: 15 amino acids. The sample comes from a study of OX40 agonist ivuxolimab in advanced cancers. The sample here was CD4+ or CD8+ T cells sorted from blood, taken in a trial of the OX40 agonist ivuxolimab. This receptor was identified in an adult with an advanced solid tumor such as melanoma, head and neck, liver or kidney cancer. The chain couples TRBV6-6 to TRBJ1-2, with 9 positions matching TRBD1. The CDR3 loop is CASSPATGTGYGYTF. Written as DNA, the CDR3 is TGTGCCAGCAGTCCAGCAACCGGGACAGGGTATGGCTACACCTTC.